These 3 T cell receptor beta chains came from one sample sequenced in a study of blood T cell repertoires in COVID-19. Clones were read by immunoSEQ multiplex PCR, and TCRdb kept only the in-frame ones, dropping some. The sample includes over 85,000 clones, 75% to 85% seen only once; the top ten take approximately 24%. Material: peripheral blood. The receptors derive from a human donor in a cohort sampled during active COVID-19.

V gene TRBV15 combines with J gene TRBJ1-5; possible D gene TRBD1, 6 bases. V was pared by 0 bases and J by 5 bases, with 23 bases between. The CDR3 covers 19 residues. CDR1 is LNHNV and CDR2 is YYDKDF in the germline V gene (reference sequence). The CDR3 nucleotides read TGTGCCACCAGCAGAGATCCCGCTTGGGGCAGGGGAGAAGATCAGCCCCAGCATTTT. Translating gives CATSRDPAWGRGEDQPQHF. Drawing the rest from reference TRBV15 and TRBJ1-5, the complete variable domain is DAMVIQNPRYQVTQFGKPVTLSCSQTLNHNVMYWYQQKSSQAPKLLFHYYDKDFNNEADTPDNFQSRRPNTSFCFLDIRSPGLGDTAMYLCATSRDPAWGRGEDQPQHFGDGTRLSIL.

V usage is TRBV11-2 and J usage is TRBJ1-4; the D gene is possibly TRBD1 (6 bases). Germline loops: CDR1 SGHAT, CDR2 FQNNGV. The V end lost 5 bases, the J end lost 6 bases, and 13 bases lay between the germline ends. The CDR3 extends over 14 amino acids. In DNA form, the CDR3 reads TGTGCCAGCAGCAAACAGGGTCGGGATGAAAAACTGTTTTTT. Translated: CASSKQGRDEKLFF.

The chain recombines TRBV7-3 with TRBJ2-3; the match to TRBD2 covers 12 bases. The junction had 6 bases not matched to a gene; V was cut back by 6 bases and J by 2 bases. Germline V CDR1 and CDR2: SGHTA, FQGTGA. This CDR3 comprises 16 residues. In nucleotides, the CDR3 is TGTGCCAGCAGTTCTAGCGGGAGGGCCTTCACAGATACGCAGTATTTT. Amino acid sequence: CASSSSGRAFTDTQYF.